This T cell receptor beta chain was obtained from a study of B cell selection in AIRE deficiency. Whole-study results and caveats: CDR3s were shorter in shared Treg sequences, reflecting few non-templated nucleotide insertions.

V shed 2 bases, J shed 4 bases, and the junction held 9 bases outside the gene matches. The CDR3 totals 18 residues. Germline CDR1 and CDR2: SGHTA and FQGNSA. In the study's own analysis: Conventional T cell pools: approximately 1.1x10^5 distinct patient, about 150,000 donor TCRbeta sequences. The method was immunoSEQ multiplex PCR; TCRdb's version includes in-frame clones alone and lacks a portion of them. V and J calls and clone size come straight from that table; D and trimming were deduced from the DNA. The sample records some 24,000 clones, 95% to 97% being singletons. The sorted conventional CD4 T cells were gated as CD4+CD127+. Comments on this clone: The antigen remains unidentified.

The sample comprised conventional CD4+ T cells sorted from PBMCs. The receptor comes from a human donor with AIRE deficiency. This chain uses TRBV7-2 with TRBJ2-7, with TRBD2 matching over 15 bases. CDR3 residues: CASSLPMWTSGRAYEQYF. The CDR3 DNA is TGTGCCAGCAGCTTACCCATGTGGACTAGCGGGAGGGCTTACGAGCAGTACTTC. Combining the CDR3 with reference TRBV7-2 and TRBJ2-7 gives the whole variable domain GAGVSQSPSNKVTEKGKDVELRCDPISGHTALYWYRQSLGQGLEFLIYFQGNSAPDKSGLPSDRFSAERTGGSVSTLTIQRTQQEDSAVYLCASSLPMWTSGRAYEQYFGPGTRLTVT.